These 26 T cell receptor beta chains were sequenced from one sample in a study of T cells in Graves' hyperthyroidism and ophthalmopathy. Amplification yielded TCR beta CDR3 regions, with RNA transcripts as the source. Initially, a first-round RT-PCR of the TCR CDR3 employed the HTBI primer set. One entry per CDR3 protein results from TCRdb running MiXCR on the multiplex PCR reads. Of around 340,000 distinct CDR3 sequences listed, less than 20% were seen once; the top ten hold roughly 16%. The sequenced material came from blood. These receptors originate from a woman in her 40s with Graves' ophthalmopathy.

This clonotype was recorded a few times. A much larger clone differs from this one at a single base, so this may be a read error. V and J are TRBV11-3 and TRBJ2-5, with D hard to call. Between the trimmed V and J ends, which lost 2 bases and 5 bases, there was a span of 6 bases. This CDR3 comprises 12 residues. CDR1 is SGHNT, CDR2 YENEEA, per germline. The CDR3: CASSLRMETQYF. In nucleotides, the CDR3 is TGTGCCAGCAGCTTACGGATGGAGACCCAGTACTTC.

This clonotype was counted ten times or more. The J gene is TRBJ1-5, the V gene TRBV6-5; D is undetermined. CDR1 and CDR2 (germline): MNHEY, SVGAGI. Trimming cost V 7 bases and J 4 bases, with 8 bases left between them. This CDR3 has 12 residues. CDR3 sequence: CASKSGNQPQHF. The CDR3, as DNA: TGTGCCAGCAAATCTGGGAATCAGCCCCAGCATTTT.

This clonotype was seen many times. The chain recombines TRBV6-1 with TRBJ1-1; D is unclear. The CDR3 is made up of 12 amino acids. In germline, CDR1 is MNHNS, CDR2 SASEGT. Trimming pared 3 bases from V and 5 bases from J, leaving 7 bases between. CDR3 protein: CASSDPQTEAFF. DNA for the CDR3: TGTGCCAGCAGTGACCCACAGACTGAAGCTTTCTTT.

This chain uses TRBV4-3 with TRBJ2-3; perhaps TRBD2 as D (6 bases). V was trimmed by 3 bases and J by 4 bases, leaving 11 bases between them. Germline CDR1 and CDR2: LGHNA and YSLEER. This CDR3 is 14 amino acids long. The CDR3: CASSQGGDADTQYF. CDR3 DNA sequence: TGCGCCAGCAGCCAGGGGGGAGACGCAGATACGCAGTATTTT.

This clonotype was observed at least ten times. This rearrangement joins TRBV7-2 to TRBJ1-5, with 9 bases that match TRBD1. The V segment lost 3 bases and the J segment 4 bases; nucleotides outside the gene matches: 4. CDR1 SGHTA and CDR2 FQGNSA come from the germline V gene. This CDR3 is built from 15 residues. The CDR3 bases are TGTGCCAGCAGCTTTGGGACAGGGACAAATCAGCCCCAGCATTTT. Translated, it gives CASSFGTGTNQPQHF.

This clonotype was seen ten or more times. The J gene is TRBJ1-2, the V gene TRBV29-1; a weak D match, TRBD1 (5 bases). CDR1 is SQVTM and CDR2 is ANQGSEA in the germline V gene. CDR3 length: 13 amino acids. Trimming removed 1 base at V and 8 bases at J, with 14 bases between. The DNA of the CDR3 is TGCAGCGTTGAAGGGTTAGTTGGGGACGGCTACACCTTC. Protein sequence: CSVEGLVGDGYTF. Full variable domain (rest looked up from reference TRBV29-1 and TRBJ1-2): SAVISQKPSRDICQRGTSLTIQCQVDSQVTMMFWYRQQPGQSLTLIATANQGSEATYESGFVIDKFPISRPNLTFSTLTVSNMSPEDSSIYLCSVEGLVGDGYTFGSGTRLTVV.

This clonotype was detected ten times or more. The V and J genes are TRBV2 and TRBJ1-1; D perhaps matches TRBD1 (6 bases). Germline V gene data show CDR1 as SNHLY and CDR2 as FYNNEI. This CDR3 is 17 amino acids long. V was trimmed by 6 bases and J by 5 bases, leaving 25 bases between them. CDR3 amino acids: CASRTTGSAYYSTEAFF. The CDR3, as DNA: TGTGCCAGCAGAACAACAGGGTCGGCGTACTACAGTACTGAAGCTTTCTTT.

This clonotype came up once. This rearrangement joins TRBV12-3 or TRBV12-4 to TRBJ1-2; a weak D match, TRBD1 (6 bases). V lost 2 bases, J lost 6 bases, and 13 bases lay in between. The CDR3 is 14 amino acids. The CDR3 nucleotides read TGTGCCAGCAGTTTAAGCAGGGGCTTGAATGGCTACACCTTC. It translates to CASSLSRGLNGYTF.

This clonotype was counted many times. The rearrangement uses TRBV14 and TRBJ2-7; D may be TRBD1 or TRBD2 (5 bases each). The V end was cut by 0 bases, the J end by 0 bases, with 12 bases between. Germline loops: CDR1 SGHDN, CDR2 FVKESK. There are 16 residues in the CDR3. The CDR3 DNA follows: TGTGCCAGCAGCCAAGATCTGGGGGTCTTCTCCTACGAGCAGTACTTC. It codes for CASSQDLGVFSYEQYF.

At least ten counts were recorded for this clonotype. The genes are TRBV29-1 and TRBJ1-1; 9 bases fit TRBD1. Trimming cost V 5 bases and J 1 base; bases outside gene matches: 5. Germline V gene lookup returns CDR1 SQVTM and CDR2 ANQGSEA. The CDR3 totals 14 residues. As DNA, the CDR3 is TGCAGCGTTCGGACAGGGGCAGGGAACACTGAAGCTTTCTTT. Translation: CSVRTGAGNTEAFF.

This clonotype was detected ten times or more. The chain combines TRBV12-3 or TRBV12-4 with TRBJ1-2; 8 bases agree with TRBD1. Losses at the gene ends were 5 bases for V and 2 bases for J; bases not matched to a gene: 7. The CDR3 runs 15 residues. CDR3: CASSAWGQENYGYTF. The CDR3 nucleotides are TGTGCCAGCAGTGCCTGGGGACAGGAGAACTATGGCTACACCTTC.

This clonotype has a count of ten or more. The gene calls are TRBV7-9 and TRBJ2-7, with 9 nucleotides matching TRBD1. Germline trimming cut 6 bases from V and 0 bases from J; bases unmatched to any gene: 18. The CDR3 spans 19 residues. Germline values: CDR1 SEHNR, CDR2 FQNEAQ (reference sequence). The CDR3 here is CASRSSGTGFIDGSYEQYF. DNA for the CDR3: TGTGCCAGCAGATCCTCCGGGACAGGGTTCATCGACGGCTCCTACGAGCAGTACTTC.

There are many counts of this clonotype. The gene calls are TRBV12-3 or TRBV12-4 and TRBJ2-2, with 9 bases fitting TRBD1. J gave up 3 bases and V 3 bases, and 2 bases lay outside the gene matches. The CDR3 is 15 residues long. This chain's CDR3 is CASSFGTGHTGELFF. The CDR3 DNA is TGTGCCAGCAGTTTCGGGACAGGGCACACCGGGGAGCTGTTTTTT.

The V and J genes are TRBV6-1 and TRBJ2-2, with D possibly TRBD2 on 5 matching bases. The CDR3 consists of 13 residues. Trimming shortened V by 10 bases and J by 7 bases, and 16 bases separated the two germline ends. The germline V gene has CDR1 MNHNS and CDR2 SASEGT. The CDR3 protein is CATAGPWGGELFF. For the CDR3, the DNA is TGTGCCACCGCGGGTCCGTGGGGCGGGGAGCTGTTTTTT.

This clonotype was seen ten or more times. The rearrangement links TRBV30 to TRBJ2-5, with a tentative D call TRBD1 (5 bases). Trimming left V 1 base short and J 3 bases short, with 12 bases between. This CDR3 comprises 14 residues. Germline V CDR1 and CDR2: GTSNPN, SVGIG (reference sequence). This CDR3 reads CAWSGQAREETQYF. In DNA, the CDR3 is TGTGCCTGGAGTGGGCAAGCCAGGGAAGAGACCCAGTACTTC.

There are many counts of this clonotype. The CDR3 bases are TGTGCCAGCAGCTTATGGGCGGGGACCGGGACAACTCAAGAGACCCAGTACTTC. Residues: CASSLWAGTGTTQETQYF. The gene calls are TRBV11-2 and TRBJ2-5; D possibly uses TRBD1 or TRBD2 (6 bases each). The CDR3 loop spans 18 amino acids. The V gene lost 2 bases and the J gene lost 2 bases, with 21 bases spanning the gap. Per germline, CDR1 SGHAT and CDR2 FQNNGV.

Ten or more counts support this clonotype. The rearrangement links TRBV12-3 or TRBV12-4 to TRBJ1-2; a possible D gene is TRBD1 (6 bases). This CDR3 has 15 residues. The V gene lost 3 bases and the J gene lost 2 bases, with 13 bases spanning the gap. The CDR3 DNA follows: TGTGCCAGCAGTTTTGTGGACAGTACAAACTATGGCTACACCTTC. It is translated as CASSFVDSTNYGYTF.

Ten or more counts support this clonotype. This chain connects TRBV5-1 to TRBJ2-7; D not certain. Germline-derived CDR1 and CDR2 are SGHRS and YFSETQ. V was trimmed by 0 bases and J by 2 bases, leaving 12 bases between them. The length of the CDR3 is 15 residues. CDR3 nucleotide sequence: TGCGCCAGCAGCTTGGAGGGCGCTAAAACCTACGAGCAGTACTTC. The encoded protein is CASSLEGAKTYEQYF.

V is TRBV6-1 and J is TRBJ2-2; unclear D gene. V was pared by 6 bases and J by 5 bases, with 16 bases between. From germline, CDR1 is MNHNS and CDR2 SASEGT. CDR3 length equals 15 residues. In DNA form, the CDR3 reads TGTGCCAGCAGCCCCCCGGGTGGCGGAACCGGGGAGCTGTTTTTT. This gives the protein CASSPPGGGTGELFF.

This clonotype was seen repeatedly, ten times or more. V is TRBV7-8 and J is TRBJ1-5, with D unclear. Deletions cut 1 base from V and 3 bases from J, with 10 bases between. This CDR3 spans 15 amino acids. Germline CDR1 SGHVS, CDR2 FQNEAQ. The CDR3 here is CASSLDPVTNQPQHF. CDR3 nucleotides: TGTGCCAGCAGCTTAGATCCAGTCACCAATCAGCCCCAGCATTTT.

This clonotype came up many times. The chain links TRBV11-2 to TRBJ2-7; either TRBD1 or TRBD2 may fit D (6 bases each). The germline gives CDR1 SGHAT, CDR2 FQNNGV. The CDR3 is 16 residues long. Trimming removed 0 bases from V and 4 bases from J, with 16 bases in between. As DNA, the CDR3 is TGTGCCAGCAGCTTAGACGGGGGCGAGATGCCTTACGAGCAGTACTTC. Amino acids: CASSLDGGEMPYEQYF.

This clonotype appeared many times. The rearrangement links TRBV14 to TRBJ1-5; D gene uncertain. The germline gives CDR1 SGHDN, CDR2 FVKESK. This CDR3 comprises 12 residues. V gave up 1 base and J gave up 9 bases, with 7 bases separating them. The CDR3 coding sequence is TGTGCCAGCAGCCAAGGGGATCGGCCCCAGCATTTT. Its protein is CASSQGDRPQHF.

This clonotype was recorded at least ten times. This chain uses TRBV6-2 or TRBV6-3 with TRBJ2-7, with D unresolved. Germline V gene lookup returns CDR1 MNHEY and CDR2 SVGEGT. CDR3 length equals 13 residues. Trimming pared 1 base from V and 6 bases from J, leaving 10 bases between. The CDR3 DNA follows: TGTGCCAGCAGTTACTGGATAGAGAGCGAGCAGTACTTC. Translating gives CASSYWIESEQYF.

This clonotype was detected ten times or more. The chain links TRBV6-5 to TRBJ2-5; 9 bases fit TRBD2. V dropped 5 bases and J dropped 6; count of bases not matched to a gene: 10. CDR1 is MNHEY, CDR2 SVGAGI, per germline. This CDR3 has 15 residues. The CDR3 reads CASSPTSGYRQTQYF. The CDR3 region has the DNA TGTGCCAGCAGTCCTACTAGCGGGTATAGACAGACCCAGTACTTC.

This clonotype occurred many times. V and J are TRBV2 and TRBJ2-7; TRBD1 is a possible D gene (6 bases). The CDR3 loop spans 13 amino acids. Germline V gene data show CDR1 as SNHLY and CDR2 as FYNNEI. Trimming stripped 6 bases from V and 5 bases from J, with 14 bases between. For the CDR3, the DNA is TGTGCCAGCAGGTACGGGACAACCCACGAGCAGTACTTC. Translation: CASRYGTTHEQYF.

This clonotype was found many times. The V gene is TRBV27, the J gene TRBJ1-1, with a tentative D call TRBD1 (6 bases). CDR1 and CDR2 (germline): MNHEY, SMNVEV (reference sequence). Between the trimmed V and J ends, which lost 3 bases and 5 bases, there was a span of 16 bases. This CDR3 has 15 amino acids. CDR3 sequence (DNA): TGTGCCAGCAGTTTGGGGGGGGCATGGGGAACTGAAGCTTTCTTT. Translating gives CASSLGGAWGTEAFF.